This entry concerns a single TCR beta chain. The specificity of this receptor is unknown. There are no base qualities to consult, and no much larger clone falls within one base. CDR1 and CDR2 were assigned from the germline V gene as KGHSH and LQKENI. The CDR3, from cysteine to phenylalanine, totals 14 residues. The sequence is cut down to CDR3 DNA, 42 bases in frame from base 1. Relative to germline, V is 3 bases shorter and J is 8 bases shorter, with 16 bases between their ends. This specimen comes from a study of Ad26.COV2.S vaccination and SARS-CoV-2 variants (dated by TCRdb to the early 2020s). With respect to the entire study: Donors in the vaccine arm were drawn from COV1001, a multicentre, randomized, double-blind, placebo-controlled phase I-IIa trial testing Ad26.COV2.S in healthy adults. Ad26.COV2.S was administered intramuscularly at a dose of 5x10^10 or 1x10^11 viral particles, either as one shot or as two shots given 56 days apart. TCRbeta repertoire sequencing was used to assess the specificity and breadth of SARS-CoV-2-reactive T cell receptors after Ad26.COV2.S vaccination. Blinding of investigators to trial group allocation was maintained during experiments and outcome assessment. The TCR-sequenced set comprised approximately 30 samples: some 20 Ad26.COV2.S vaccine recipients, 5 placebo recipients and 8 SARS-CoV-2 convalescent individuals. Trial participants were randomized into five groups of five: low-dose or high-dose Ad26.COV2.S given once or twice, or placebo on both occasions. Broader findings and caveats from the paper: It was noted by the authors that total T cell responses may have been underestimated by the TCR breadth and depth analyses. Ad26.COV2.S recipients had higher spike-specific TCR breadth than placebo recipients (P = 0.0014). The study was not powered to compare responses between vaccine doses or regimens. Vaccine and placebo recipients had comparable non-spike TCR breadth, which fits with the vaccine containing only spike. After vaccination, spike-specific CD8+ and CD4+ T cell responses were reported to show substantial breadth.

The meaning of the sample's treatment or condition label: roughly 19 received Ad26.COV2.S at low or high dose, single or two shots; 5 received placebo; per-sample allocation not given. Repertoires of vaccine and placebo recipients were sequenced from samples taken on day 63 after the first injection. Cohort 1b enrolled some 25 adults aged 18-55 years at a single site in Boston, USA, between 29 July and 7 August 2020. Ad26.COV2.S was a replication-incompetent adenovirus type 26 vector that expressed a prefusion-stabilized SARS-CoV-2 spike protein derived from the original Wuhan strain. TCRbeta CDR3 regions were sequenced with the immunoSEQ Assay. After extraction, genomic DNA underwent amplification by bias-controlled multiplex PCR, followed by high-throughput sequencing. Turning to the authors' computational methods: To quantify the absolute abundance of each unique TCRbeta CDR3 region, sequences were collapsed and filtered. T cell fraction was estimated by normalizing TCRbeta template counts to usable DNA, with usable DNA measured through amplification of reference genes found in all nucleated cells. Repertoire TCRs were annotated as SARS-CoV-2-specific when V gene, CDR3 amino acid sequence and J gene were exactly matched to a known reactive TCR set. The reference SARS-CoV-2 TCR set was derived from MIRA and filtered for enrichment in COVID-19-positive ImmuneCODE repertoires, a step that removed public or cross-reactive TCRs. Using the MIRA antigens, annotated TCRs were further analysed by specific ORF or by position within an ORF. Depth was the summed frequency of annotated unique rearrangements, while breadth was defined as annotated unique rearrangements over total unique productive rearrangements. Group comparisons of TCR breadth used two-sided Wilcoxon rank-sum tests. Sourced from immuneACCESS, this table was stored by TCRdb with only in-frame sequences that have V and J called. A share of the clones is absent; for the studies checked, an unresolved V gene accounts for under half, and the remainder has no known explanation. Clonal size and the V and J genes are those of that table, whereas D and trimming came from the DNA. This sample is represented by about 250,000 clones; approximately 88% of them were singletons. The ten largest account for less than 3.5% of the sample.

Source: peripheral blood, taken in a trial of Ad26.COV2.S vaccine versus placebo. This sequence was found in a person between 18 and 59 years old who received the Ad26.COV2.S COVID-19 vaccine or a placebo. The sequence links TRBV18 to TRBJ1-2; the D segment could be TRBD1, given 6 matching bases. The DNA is TGTGCCAGCTCACCGAGACAGGTTTTCTTCGGCTACACCTTC. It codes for CASSPRQVFFGYTF.